This T cell receptor beta chain was sequenced during a study of technical replicates of blood from several donors. CDR3 size: 15 residues. V was cut by 0 bases and J by 8 bases, with 15 bases left in between. Germline V gene lookup returns CDR1 SGDLS and CDR2 YYNGEE. Clones were read by immunoSEQ multiplex PCR, and TCRdb kept only the in-frame ones, dropping some. The repertoire holds 60,000 to 90,000 clones, with approximately 97% as singletons. The gene calls are TRBV9 and TRBJ2-1; D not certain. The material sequenced was T cells isolated from PBMCs. The TCR sequence derives from a human donor in good health. The CDR3 loop is CASSVELGQYHEQFF. CDR3 nucleotide sequence: TGTGCCAGCAGCGTAGAGCTGGGCCAATACCATGAGCAGTTCTTC.